A single sample gave rise to the 18 T cell receptor beta chains below, sequenced in a study of T cell responses to AZD1222 COVID-19 vaccine. Using immunoSEQ multiplex PCR, the repertoire was profiled, and TCRdb retains in-frame clones only, with some absent. In the table there are 140,000 to 150,000 clones, 70% to 90% of which are singletons. The sequencing used peripheral blood, collected on day 0 of AZD1222 vaccination. The receptors come from an adult in good health.

This sequence joins TRBV25-1 and TRBJ2-1; tentatively, D is TRBD2 (6 bases). Germline V CDR1 and CDR2: MGHDK, SYGVNS. Trimming left V 5 bases short and J 1 base short, with 12 bases between. The CDR3 has 15 amino acids. The CDR3 region has the DNA TGTGCCAGCAGTAGACTAGGGGCATCCTACAATGAGCAGTTCTTC. It encodes CASSRLGASYNEQFF. Based on the CDR3 plus reference TRBV25-1 and TRBJ2-1, the full variable domain is EADIYQTPRYLVIGTGKKITLECSQTMGHDKMYWYQQDPGMELHLIHYSYGVNSTEKGDLSSESTVSRIRTEHFPLTLESARPSHTSQYLCASSRLGASYNEQFFGPGTRLTVL.

V and J are TRBV23-1 and TRBJ1-2; 8 nucleotides align to TRBD1. TRBV23-1 falls under the ORF class, with uncertain function. Trimming removed 0 bases from V and 12 bases from J; junction bases left unmatched: 6. The CDR3 runs 13 residues. CDR3 DNA sequence: TGCGCCAGCAGTCAATCGGACAGGGTCCTCCACACCTTC. As protein: CASSQSDRVLHTF.

The chain uses TRBV2 and TRBJ2-7; D may be TRBD2 (5 bases). Germline V gives CDR1 SNHLY, CDR2 FYNNEI. The CDR3 extends over 13 amino acids. V was trimmed by 8 bases and J by 2 bases, leaving 13 bases between them. CDR3 DNA sequence: TGTGCCAGCGATTCAGGAGGTACCTACGAGCAGTACTTC. It codes for CASDSGGTYEQYF.

The chain carries TRBV20-1 and TRBJ2-1, with 11 bases matching TRBD2. J lost 4 bases, V lost 3 bases, and 5 bases had no gene match. The CDR3 sequence is 15 residues long. Germline lookup yields CDR1 DFQATT and CDR2 SNEGSKA (reference sequence). The CDR3 region has the DNA TGCAGTGCTAGTACTAGCGGGAGTAGATACAATGAGCAGTTCTTC. Translation gives CSASTSGSRYNEQFF.

The CDR3 loop is CASSYRQGGETQYF. As DNA, the CDR3 is TGTGCCAGCAGTTACAGGCAGGGTGGAGAGACCCAGTACTTC. The rearrangement uses TRBV6-5 and TRBJ2-5; possibly TRBD1 for D (5 bases). CDR1 and CDR2 from the germline V gene are MNHEY and SVGAGI. The CDR3 spans 14 residues. V lost 2 bases and J lost 4, with 11 bases in between.

The V and J genes are TRBV4-2 and TRBJ1-1, with a weak D call TRBD1 (6 bases). The V end was cut by 0 bases, the J end by 3 bases, with 11 bases between. Germline V lookup: CDR1 LGHNA, CDR2 YNFKEQ. This CDR3 contains 15 residues. In DNA, the CDR3 is TGTGCCAGCAGCCAAGAACGGGCAGGGGACACTGAAGCTTTCTTT. Encoded protein: CASSQERAGDTEAFF.

The V and J genes are TRBV6-5 and TRBJ2-1; D gene ambiguous. V was clipped by 2 bases and J by 4 bases, with 9 bases between them. The CDR3 loop spans 14 amino acids. From germline, CDR1 is MNHEY and CDR2 SVGAGI. The CDR3 nucleotides are TGTGCCAGCAGTTACGGTTTGAATTACAATGAGCAGTTCTTC. It codes for CASSYGLNYNEQFF.

The chain's CDR3 is CASSLDRPMTYEQYF. The CDR3 DNA sequence: TGTGCCAGCAGCTTGGATCGGCCTATGACCTACGAGCAGTACTTC. The chain combines TRBV5-6 with TRBJ2-7; no clear D. Germline CDR1 reads SGHDT; CDR2 reads YYEEEE. V gave up 0 bases and J gave up 2 bases, with 12 bases separating them. CDR3 size: 15 residues. Based on the CDR3 plus reference TRBV5-6 and TRBJ2-7, the full variable domain is DAGVTQSPTHLIKTRGQQVTLRCSPKSGHDTVSWYQQALGQGPQFIFQYYEEEERQRGNFPDRFSGHQFPNYSSELNVNALLLGDSALYLCASSLDRPMTYEQYFGPGTRLTVT.

This chain joins TRBV6-6 and TRBJ2-5, with D possibly called TRBD1 or TRBD2 (5 bases each). CDR1 is MNHNY and CDR2 is SVGAGI in the germline V gene (reference sequence). The V end was cut by 5 bases, the J end by 3 bases, with 22 bases between. This CDR3 contains 17 residues. CDR3 nucleotide sequence: TGTGCCAGCAGTCGGGGACGCCACATTACTAATAAAGAGACCCAGTACTTC. It specifies CASSRGRHITNKETQYF.

This clone was counted a few times. The chain is built from TRBV3-1 (or the pseudogene TRBV3-2) and TRBJ1-4, with a weak D call TRBD1 (6 bases). V dropped 4 bases and J dropped 7 bases, with 13 bases sitting between them. Germline-derived CDR1 and CDR2 are LGHDT and YNNKEL (reference sequence). The CDR3 consists of 14 residues. This CDR3 is CASSPRDMGEKLFF. The CDR3, as DNA: TGTGCCAGCAGCCCGAGGGACATGGGTGAAAAACTGTTTTTT.

This chain connects TRBV29-1 to TRBJ2-3; D is ambiguous. CDR1 SQVTM and CDR2 ANQGSEA come from the germline V gene. The V gene lost 2 bases and the J gene lost 6 bases, with 12 bases spanning the gap. This CDR3 is built from 13 residues. The CDR3 sequence: CSVELMPGDTQYF. CDR3 in DNA: TGCAGCGTTGAACTGATGCCCGGGGATACGCAGTATTTT.

The chain couples TRBV30 to TRBJ1-1; D remains ambiguous. The CDR3 runs to 14 residues. Germline V gene lookup returns CDR1 GTSNPN and CDR2 SVGIG (reference sequence). V gave up 0 bases and J gave up 0 bases, with 8 bases separating them. This CDR3 is CAWSVRDLNTEAFF. The DNA for the CDR3 is TGTGCCTGGAGTGTCAGAGACTTGAACACTGAAGCTTTCTTT.

The chain uses TRBV7-9 and TRBJ1-2, with TRBD1 matching over 7 bases. With V trimmed by 1 base and J by 4 bases, 9 bases remained unmatched. CDR1 is SEHNR, CDR2 FQNEAQ, per germline (reference sequence). The length of the CDR3 is 16 residues. The CDR3 DNA follows: TGTGCCAGCAGCTTAGGTCTTCGGGGGACAGCCTATGGCTACACCTTC. This sequence encodes CASSLGLRGTAYGYTF.

V and J are TRBV2 and TRBJ1-6, with D perhaps matching TRBD1 (6 bases). Germline values: CDR1 SNHLY, CDR2 FYNNEI. V dropped 8 bases and J dropped 0 bases, with 14 bases sitting between them. The CDR3 is 16 residues long. CDR3 DNA: TGTGCCAGCTCTGGACAGCTTATCTCCTATAATTCACCCCTCCACTTT. As protein: CASSGQLISYNSPLHF.

The J gene is TRBJ1-6, the V gene TRBV30; D not certain. The germline gives CDR1 GTSNPN, CDR2 SVGIG (reference sequence). The CDR3 spans 13 residues. Trimming removed 5 bases from V and 10 bases from J, with 15 bases in between. DNA for the CDR3: TGTGCCTGGGCCGGAGTGGGTTTATCACCCCTCCACTTT. Translated, it gives CAWAGVGLSPLHF.

The genes are TRBV3-1 (or the pseudogene TRBV3-2) and TRBJ1-1; 7 positions match TRBD1. The V and J ends lost 0 bases and 0 bases, in that order; junction bases with no gene match: 13. This CDR3 region has 19 residues. The germline CDR1 and CDR2 sequences are LGHDT and YNNKEL (reference sequence). Written as DNA, the CDR3 is TGTGCCAGCAGCCAAGAAGGGGGCAGGGGGTCATTTATGAACACTGAAGCTTTCTTT. It encodes CASSQEGGRGSFMNTEAFF.

The V call is TRBV4-1, the J call TRBJ1-1; D gene ambiguous. Trimming shortened V by 3 bases and J by 6 bases, and 8 bases separated the two germline ends. The CDR3 sequence is 12 residues long. The germline CDR1 and CDR2 sequences are MGHRA and YSYEKL. CDR3 amino acids: CASSHDVAEAFF. The CDR3 DNA reads as TGCGCCAGCAGCCACGACGTGGCTGAAGCTTTCTTT.

V and J are TRBV6-5 and TRBJ2-7; D may be TRBD2 (6 bases). CDR3 size: 11 residues. Germline-derived CDR1 and CDR2 are MNHEY and SVGAGI. CDR3 DNA sequence: TGTGCTGGAGGGCGATCCTACGAGCAGTACTTC. Amino acid sequence: CAGGRSYEQYF.